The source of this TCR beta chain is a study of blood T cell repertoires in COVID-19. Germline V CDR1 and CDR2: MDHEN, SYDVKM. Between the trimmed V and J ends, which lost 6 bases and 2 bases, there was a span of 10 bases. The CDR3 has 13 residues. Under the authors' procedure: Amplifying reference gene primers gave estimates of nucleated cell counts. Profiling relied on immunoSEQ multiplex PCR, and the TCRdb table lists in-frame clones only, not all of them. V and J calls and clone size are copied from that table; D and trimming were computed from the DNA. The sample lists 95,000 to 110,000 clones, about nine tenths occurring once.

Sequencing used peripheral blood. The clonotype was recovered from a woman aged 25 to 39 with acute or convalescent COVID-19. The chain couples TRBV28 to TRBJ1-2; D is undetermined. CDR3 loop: CASSTPQNYGYTF. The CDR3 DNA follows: TGTGCCAGCAGCACCCCTCAGAACTATGGCTACACCTTC.